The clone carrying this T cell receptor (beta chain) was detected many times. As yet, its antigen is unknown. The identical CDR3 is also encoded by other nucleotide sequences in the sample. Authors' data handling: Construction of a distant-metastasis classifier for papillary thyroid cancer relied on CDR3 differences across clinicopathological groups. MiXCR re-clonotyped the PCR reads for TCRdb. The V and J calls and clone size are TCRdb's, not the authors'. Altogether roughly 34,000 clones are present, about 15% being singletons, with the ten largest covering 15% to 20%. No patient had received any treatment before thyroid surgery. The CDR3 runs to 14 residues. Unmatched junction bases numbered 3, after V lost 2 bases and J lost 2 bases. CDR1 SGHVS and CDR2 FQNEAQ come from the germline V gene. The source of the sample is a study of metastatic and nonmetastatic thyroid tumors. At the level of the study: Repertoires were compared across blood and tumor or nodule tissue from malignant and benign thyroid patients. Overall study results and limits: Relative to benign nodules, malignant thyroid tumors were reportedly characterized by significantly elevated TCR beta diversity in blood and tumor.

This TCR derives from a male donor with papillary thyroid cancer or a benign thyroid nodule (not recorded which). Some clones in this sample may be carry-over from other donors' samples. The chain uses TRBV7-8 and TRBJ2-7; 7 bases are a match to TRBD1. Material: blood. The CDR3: CASSLSDRAYEQYF. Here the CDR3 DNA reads TGTGCCAGCAGCTTATCCGACAGGGCCTACGAGCAGTACTTC.